The clone carrying this T cell receptor beta chain came up many times. As for time point: patch test 2, 6 weeks after DPC sensitization. Treatment defined: therapeutic diphenylcyclopropenone sensitization with weekly scalp DPC. This sample is part of a study of human T cells and chemical hapten exposure. Study summary: Patch tests applied 0.01% DPC to the upper back and were scored after 6 days.

V was clipped by 2 bases and J by 4 bases, with 13 bases between them. The CDR3 consists of 15 residues. CDR1 and CDR2 from the germline V gene are SGHDT and YYEEEE. TCRdb reprocessed the RACE reads via MiXCR and lists one record per CDR3 protein. The data show roughly 84,000 distinct CDR3 sequences, around 9.3% seen once. This chain connects TRBV5-6 to TRBJ1-3; D is unclear. The clonotype was recovered from a woman aged 45-65 years with alopecia areata. Some clones in this sample may be carry-over from other donors' samples. Sequenced here: whole blood, sampled in connection with sensitization to the hapten diphenylcyclopropenone (DPC). The CDR3 spells CASSFTPVEGNTIYF. CDR3 sequence (DNA): TGTGCCAGCAGCTTTACTCCAGTCGAAGGAAACACCATATATTTT.